This is a list of T cell receptor beta chains from one sample in a study of T-cell reconstitution after alpha-beta-depleted transplantation in children. TCRdb reprocessed the PCR reads with MiXCR, giving one entry per CDR3 protein. The sample has about 240,000 distinct CDR3 sequences, 12% seen once; the top ten hold 2.6%. Source: PBMCs from the stem cell graft donor, taken from the stem cell graft. The receptors were gathered from a human donor who donated a stem cell graft to a child with acute lymphoblastic leukemia. CDR3s leave out the opening cysteine and the closing phenylalanine or tryptophan.

v_call	j_call	cdr3_aa
TRBV29-1	TRBJ2-2	SVVDRDRGAGELF
TRBV10-3	TRBJ2-3	AIASMSGSTDTQY
TRBV5-1	TRBJ2-3	ASRTPGLAGSTDTQY
TRBV28	TRBJ2-7	ASSGVGEQY
TRBV10-3	TRBJ2-1	AISVEGLGYNEQF
TRBV30	TRBJ2-5	AWSVRLAGETQY
TRBV27	TRBJ2-1	ASMRPGPRLNEQF
TRBV15	TRBJ1-4	ATSRGLQGGNEKLF
TRBV7-2	TRBJ1-3	ASSLADFDSGNTIY
TRBV12-3/TRBV12-4	TRBJ2-1	ASSSSLRQGRHEQF
TRBV12-3/TRBV12-4	TRBJ2-1	ASSSKAGGPINEQF
TRBV20-1	TRBJ2-1	SARDTAGWTLFGEQF
TRBV7-9	TRBJ2-3	ASSRRDREFDTQY
TRBV6-5	TRBJ2-2	ASSYSIRGGRRGELF
TRBV9	TRBJ1-1	ASSPGDVNTEAF
TRBV15	TRBJ2-2	ATKGDRADNGELF
TRBV10-3	TRBJ1-1	AIREGSEAF
TRBV9	TRBJ2-1	ASSVTPGLADSYNEQF
TRBV20-1	TRBJ2-7	SARGSTGDYEQY
TRBV6-2/TRBV6-3	TRBJ2-7	ASSFKTETYEQY
TRBV5-6	TRBJ2-2	ASSSVTSGYNTGELF
TRBV7-9	TRBJ2-7	ASSLWDRGSYEQY
TRBV12-3/TRBV12-4	TRBJ2-2	ASPTGAPGVTGELF
TRBV10-3	TRBJ2-7	AIGLPRAEQY
TRBV13	TRBJ2-7	ASSSIHVQIYEQY
TRBV4-3	TRBJ2-5	ASSQGGQNQETQY
TRBV28	TRBJ2-7	ASSFRGLAGVKSYEQY